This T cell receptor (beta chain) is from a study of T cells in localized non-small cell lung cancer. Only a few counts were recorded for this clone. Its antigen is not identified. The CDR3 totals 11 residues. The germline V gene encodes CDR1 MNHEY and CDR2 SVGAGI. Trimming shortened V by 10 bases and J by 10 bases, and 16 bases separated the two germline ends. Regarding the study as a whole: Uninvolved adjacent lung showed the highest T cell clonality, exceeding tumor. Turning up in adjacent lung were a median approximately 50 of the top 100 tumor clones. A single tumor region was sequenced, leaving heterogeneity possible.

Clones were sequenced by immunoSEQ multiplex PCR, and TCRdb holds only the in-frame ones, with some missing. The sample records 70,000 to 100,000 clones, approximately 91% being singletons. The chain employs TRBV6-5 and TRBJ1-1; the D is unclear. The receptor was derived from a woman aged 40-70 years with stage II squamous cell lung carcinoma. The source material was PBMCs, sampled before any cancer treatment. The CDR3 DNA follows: TGTGCCACCTGGGAGGGTCACGGAGCTTTCTTT. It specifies CATWEGHGAFF.